These 9 T cell receptor beta chains came from one sample sequenced in a study of response to subunit inactivated influenza vaccine (dated by TCRdb to 2016 to 2018). Receptors were amplified or captured by RT-PCR. Sequencer: Illumina HiSeq 2500. TCRdb cleaned the public reads at Q25 with fastp, built clones with MiXCR and kept in-frame beta chains. CDR3 protein duplicates are merged, each entry listing the most common genes and DNA. This sample has roughly 780,000 distinct CDR3 sequences in its table, and around 20% of those were observed once. Roughly 10% of the sample is taken by the ten largest. The input for sequencing was PBMCs from blood, taken around 5 days after vaccination. Receptors originate from a middle-aged man who received an inactivated influenza vaccine. Donor details come from another sample of the same person, matched by shared clones.

V is TRBV20-1 and J is TRBJ2-1; possible D gene TRBD1, 5 bases. This CDR3 contains 18 residues. Trimming stripped 5 bases from V and 7 bases from J, with 30 bases between. Per germline, CDR1 DFQATT and CDR2 SNEGSKA (reference sequence). This chain's CDR3 is CSAPLPRSQKGVLNEQFF. Written as DNA, the CDR3 is TGCAGTGCTCCGTTGCCCCGATCTCAAAAAGGGGTACTAAATGAGCAGTTCTTC.

There are a few counts of this clonotype. The DNA for the CDR3 is TGTGCCAGCAGATCAGCCGGGACCTCCATGTCAGAGACCCAGTACTTC. Translating gives CASRSAGTSMSETQYF. The chain joins TRBV28 to TRBJ2-5; possibly TRBD1 or TRBD2 for D (5 bases each). Germline-derived CDR1 and CDR2 are MDHEN and SYDVKM. CDR3 length: 16 residues. Trimming shortened V by 6 bases and J by 4 bases, and 21 bases separated the two germline ends.

Here the CDR3 reads CSALEWKGRRMNYGYTF. The CDR3 DNA follows: TGCAGTGCCCTTGAGTGGAAGGGCAGGAGGATGAACTATGGCTACACCTTC. The chain has TRBV20-1 and TRBJ1-2, with D unclear. CDR1 is DFQATT and CDR2 is SNEGSKA in the germline V gene (reference sequence). This CDR3 is 17 amino acids long. Between the trimmed V and J ends, which lost 6 bases and 2 bases, there was a span of 25 bases.

The sample holds a few counts of this clonotype. V is TRBV7-2 and J is TRBJ1-6, with a weak D call TRBD1 (6 bases). The CDR3 sequence is 13 residues long. From germline, CDR1 is SGHTA and CDR2 FQGNSA. With 7 bases removed from V and 7 bases from J, the gap between germline ends came to 11 bases. The CDR3 bases are TGTGCCAGCACCCAGGGGATGAATTCACCCCTCCACTTT. This gives the protein CASTQGMNSPLHF. The full variable domain, completed using reference TRBV7-2 and TRBJ1-6, is GAGVSQSPSNKVTEKGKDVELRCDPISGHTALYWYRQSLGQGLEFLIYFQGNSAPDKSGLPSDRFSAERTGGSVSTLTIQRTQQEDSAVYLCASTQGMNSPLHFGNGTRLTVT.

This chain uses TRBV24-1 with TRBJ2-7; D is tentatively TRBD1 or TRBD2 (6 bases each). Germline V gene lookup returns CDR1 KGHDR and CDR2 SFDVKD. The CDR3 is 15 residues long. V was cut by 4 bases and J by 1 base, with 13 bases left in between. CDR3 residues: CATSDPSGASYEQYF. The CDR3 coding sequence is TGTGCCACCAGTGACCCTTCGGGGGCTTCCTACGAGCAGTACTTC.

This clonotype has a handful of counts. The V and J genes are TRBV24-1 and TRBJ2-2; the D is unclear. Trimming pared 3 bases from V and 8 bases from J, leaving 3 bases between. Germline CDR1 KGHDR, CDR2 SFDVKD. This CDR3 is 11 amino acids long. Here the CDR3 reads CATSDGGELFF. The CDR3 DNA reads TGTGCCACCAGTGATGGTGGGGAGCTGTTTTTT.

The V call is TRBV20-1, the J call TRBJ2-5; the D call may be TRBD1 or TRBD2 (5 bases each). This CDR3 comprises 13 residues. Deletions cut 3 bases from V and 4 bases from J, with 12 bases between. Germline V gene sequence: CDR1 DFQATT, CDR2 SNEGSKA (reference sequence). The CDR3 region is CSASWGTVETQYF. DNA of the CDR3: TGCAGTGCTAGTTGGGGGACGGTAGAGACCCAGTACTTC.

This clonotype was observed a handful of times. The V gene is TRBV4-3, the J gene TRBJ2-7, with D unresolved. This CDR3 has 16 amino acids. The V end lost 0 bases, the J end lost 3 bases, and 15 bases lay between the germline ends. The germline CDR1 and CDR2 sequences are LGHNA and YSLEER. The CDR3 loop is CASSQDPSPSIYEQYF. CDR3 DNA: TGCGCCAGCAGCCAAGATCCATCCCCATCAATCTACGAGCAGTACTTC.

The gene calls are TRBV29-1 and TRBJ1-2; D ambiguous. CDR3 length equals 14 residues. Germline CDR1 is SQVTM and CDR2 is ANQGSEA. V lost 0 bases and J 6 bases, leaving 14 bases between the germline ends. CDR3 nucleotide sequence: TGCAGCGTTGAAGAAGGTTGGGGTTGGGATGGCTACACCTTC. Translation: CSVEEGWGWDGYTF. The variable domain in full, completed from reference TRBV29-1 and TRBJ1-2, reads SAVISQKPSRDICQRGTSLTIQCQVDSQVTMMFWYRQQPGQSLTLIATANQGSEATYESGFVIDKFPISRPNLTFSTLTVSNMSPEDSSIYLCSVEEGWGWDGYTFGSGTRLTVV.